Each of the 10 T cell receptor beta chains below was sequenced from the same sample in a study of T cells in Graves' hyperthyroidism and ophthalmopathy. Amplification targeted TCR beta CDR3 regions from RNA transcripts. Primed by the HTBI set, a first-round RT-PCR was run on the TCR CDR3. MiXCR, run by TCRdb on the multiplex PCR reads, gives a single entry per CDR3 protein. The sample has about 480,000 distinct CDR3 sequences; approximately 25% are singletons. Material for sequencing was blood. The origin of the receptors is a woman aged 30 to 39 with Graves' ophthalmopathy.

The chain employs TRBV4-1 and TRBJ1-1, with TRBD1 matching 7 bases. The CDR3 covers 16 residues. Germline V gene data show CDR1 as MGHRA and CDR2 as YSYEKL. Trimming at V came to 5 bases and at J to 0 bases, leaving 9 bases not matched to a gene. For the CDR3, the DNA is TGCGCCAGCAGCAACCGAGGGGGCACTTTGAACACTGAAGCTTTCTTT. Translated: CASSNRGGTLNTEAFF.

The V and J genes are TRBV7-8 and TRBJ2-1; 7 nucleotides agree with TRBD1. CDR1 and CDR2 (germline): SGHVS, FQNEAQ. V trimming: 7 bases; J trimming: 6 bases; junction bases outside the gene matches: 9. The CDR3 sequence is 14 residues long. The CDR3 loop is CASTQPGTVNEQFF. In DNA form, the CDR3 reads TGTGCCAGCACACAACCCGGGACAGTCAATGAGCAGTTCTTC. Full variable domain (remainder filled in from reference TRBV7-8 and TRBJ2-1): GAGVSQSPRYKVAKRGQDVALRCDPISGHVSLFWYQQALGQGPEFLTYFQNEAQLDKSGLPSDRFFAERPEGSVSTLKIQRTQQEDSAVYLCASTQPGTVNEQFFGPGTRLTVL.

This chain links TRBV4-1 with TRBJ2-5; TRBD2 is a possible D gene (5 bases). The CDR3 totals 13 residues. The V gene lost 2 bases and the J gene lost 5 bases, with 9 bases spanning the gap. Looked up from germline, CDR1 is MGHRA and CDR2 is YSYEKL. CDR3 sequence: CASSQTRRETQYF. DNA of the CDR3: TGCGCCAGCAGCCAAACACGGAGGGAGACCCAGTACTTC.

The chain links TRBV6-1 to TRBJ1-5, with D uncertain. CDR1 is MNHNS, CDR2 SASEGT, per germline. This CDR3 comprises 15 residues. V was clipped by 5 bases and J by 3 bases, with 14 bases between them. The CDR3 loop reads CASSPGRENNQPQHF. The CDR3 DNA is TGTGCCAGCAGTCCGGGTAGGGAGAACAATCAGCCCCAGCATTTT.

This clonotype was seen once. The V gene is TRBV4-1, the J gene TRBJ1-6, with 10 bases lining up with TRBD1. This CDR3 has 15 amino acids. Looked up from germline, CDR1 is MGHRA and CDR2 is YSYEKL. The J segment lost 8 bases and the V segment lost 0 bases, leaving 1 base of the junction unmatched. In DNA form, the CDR3 reads TGCGCCAGCAGCCAAGAGGGACAGGGGTATTCACCCCTCCACTTT. Protein: CASSQEGQGYSPLHF.

Many counts were recorded for this clonotype. The chain recombines TRBV7-2 with TRBJ1-5; D remains ambiguous. The germline V gene encodes CDR1 SGHTA and CDR2 FQGNSA. Trimming pared 5 bases from V and 4 bases from J, leaving 6 bases between. The CDR3 loop spans 12 amino acids. CDR3 sequence: CASSRWNQPQHF. The CDR3 nucleotides are TGTGCCAGCAGCCGTTGGAATCAGCCCCAGCATTTT.

Details on this clonotype: An end of the junction does not agree with germline; a read error may underlie this. The genes are TRBV7-3 and TRBJ1-1; no reliable D call. CDR1 and CDR2 (germline): SGHTA, FQGTGA. This CDR3 is 13 amino acids long. This chain's CDR3 is CASSEPPTTDAFF. The CDR3 DNA sequence: TGTGCCAGCAGCGAGCCGCCGACCACTGATGCTTTCTTT. Variable domain in full (rest from reference TRBV7-3 and TRBJ1-1): GAGVSQTPSNKVTEKGKYVELRCDPISGHTALYWYRQSLGQGPEFLIYFQGTGAADDSGLPNDRFFAVRPEGSVSTLKIQRTERGDSAVYLCASSEPPTTDAFFGQGTRLTVV.

The chain employs TRBV7-2 and TRBJ2-2; no definite D call. Trimming removed 5 bases at V and 6 bases at J, with 13 bases between. The CDR3 length is 14 residues. Per germline, CDR1 SGHTA and CDR2 FQGNSA. The CDR3, as DNA: TGTGCCAGCAGCACCTCGGCTCCGTCCGGGGAGCTGTTTTTT. Translated, it gives CASSTSAPSGELFF.

There are many counts of this clonotype. The rearrangement links TRBV6-5 to TRBJ2-7; maybe TRBD2 (6 bases). The CDR3 consists of 14 residues. With 6 bases removed from V and 2 bases from J, the gap between germline ends came to 14 bases. Germline CDR1 is MNHEY and CDR2 is SVGAGI. CDR3 bases: TGTGCCAGCAGGGGGTTAGCGGACCCCTACGAGCAGTACTTC. Translation: CASRGLADPYEQYF.

This clonotype has ten or more counts. The chain combines TRBV29-1 with TRBJ2-5, with TRBD1 identical over 8 bases. Per the germline V gene, CDR1 is SQVTM and CDR2 is ANQGSEA. The CDR3 extends over 14 amino acids. V lost 3 bases, J lost 5 bases, and 8 bases stayed unmatched. In DNA form, the CDR3 reads TGCAGCGTTGAGGTGGGACAGGAGGGGGAGACCCAGTACTTC. Its translation: CSVEVGQEGETQYF. Full variable domain (remainder filled in from reference TRBV29-1 and TRBJ2-5): SAVISQKPSRDICQRGTSLTIQCQVDSQVTMMFWYRQQPGQSLTLIATANQGSEATYESGFVIDKFPISRPNLTFSTLTVSNMSPEDSSIYLCSVEVGQEGETQYFGPGTRLLVL.